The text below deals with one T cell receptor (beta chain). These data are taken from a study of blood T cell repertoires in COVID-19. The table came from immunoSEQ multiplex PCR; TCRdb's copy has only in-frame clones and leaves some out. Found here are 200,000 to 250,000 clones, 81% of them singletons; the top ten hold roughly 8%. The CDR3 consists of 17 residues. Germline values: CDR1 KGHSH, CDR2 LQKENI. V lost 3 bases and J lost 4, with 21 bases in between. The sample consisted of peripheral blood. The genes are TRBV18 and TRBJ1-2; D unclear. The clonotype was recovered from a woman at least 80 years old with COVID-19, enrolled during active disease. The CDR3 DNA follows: TGTGCCAGCTCACCCAGGATTGGCGGGTCGAACTTCTATGGCTACACCTTC. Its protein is CASSPRIGGSNFYGYTF. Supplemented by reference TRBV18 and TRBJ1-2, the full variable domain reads NAGVMQNPRHLVRRRGQEARLRCSPMKGHSHVYWYRQLPEEGLKFMVYLQKENIIDESGMPKERFSAEFPKEGPSILRIQQVVRGDSAAYFCASSPRIGGSNFYGYTFGSGTRLTVV.